The present T cell receptor (beta chain) was sequenced within a study of blood T cell repertoires in COVID-19. About the study: The United States, Italy and Spain provided the acute and convalescent COVID-19 samples. Sources were T cells, B-cell-depleted T cells, or PBMCs; the material itself was cDNA or gDNA.

The V end lost 0 bases, the J end lost 0 bases, and 6 bases lay between the germline ends. CDR3 length: 15 residues. Germline V lookup: CDR1 LGHDT, CDR2 YNNKEL (reference sequence). The authors' processing: Estimation of nucleated cell counts was performed using reference gene primer amplification. Only in-frame clones appear in the TCRdb table, and some are missing; sequencing was by immunoSEQ multiplex PCR. V and J calls and clone size follow that table, whereas D and trimming were derived from the DNA. This sample has over 70,000 clones; around 88% occur once, and the top ten carry more than 5.5%.

The receptor comes from a woman aged 80 or older with acute or convalescent COVID-19. Specimen: peripheral blood. This chain uses TRBV3-1 (or the pseudogene TRBV3-2) with TRBJ1-3; D is ambiguous. CDR3 DNA: TGTGCCAGCAGCCAAGACACGAGCTCTGGAAACACCATATATTTT. Translating it yields CASSQDTSSGNTIYF.